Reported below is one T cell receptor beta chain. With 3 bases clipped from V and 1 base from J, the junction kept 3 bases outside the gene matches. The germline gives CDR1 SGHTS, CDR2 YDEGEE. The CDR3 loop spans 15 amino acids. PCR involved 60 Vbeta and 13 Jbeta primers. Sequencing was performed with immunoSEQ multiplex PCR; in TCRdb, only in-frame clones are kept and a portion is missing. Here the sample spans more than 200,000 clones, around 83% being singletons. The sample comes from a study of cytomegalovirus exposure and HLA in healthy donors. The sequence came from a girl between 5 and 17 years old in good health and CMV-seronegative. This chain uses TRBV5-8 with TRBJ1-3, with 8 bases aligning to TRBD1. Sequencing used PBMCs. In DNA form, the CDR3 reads TGTGCCAGCAGCTCCCGGACAGGGTCTGGAAACACCATATATTTT. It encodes CASSSRTGSGNTIYF.